The rows below give T cell receptor beta chains drawn from one sample of a study of OX40 agonist ivuxolimab in advanced cancers. The method was immunoSEQ multiplex PCR; TCRdb's version includes in-frame clones alone and lacks a portion of them. Of under 15,000 clones in the sample, roughly 69% are singletons; the top ten hold roughly 36%. The source was CD4+ or CD8+ T cells sorted from blood, collected in a trial of the OX40 agonist ivuxolimab. Receptors were obtained from an adult with an advanced solid tumor such as melanoma, head and neck, liver or kidney cancer. Both conserved end residues are part of each CDR3. Each record gives: J gene, D gene, clone size, V gene, CDR3 length, CDR3 DNA, CDR3 protein. D genes are given only for firm matches. Rows may omit the clone size; those that give it use once, few, many or a size class.

>TRBJ2-6|-|-|TRBV11-2|19
TGTGCCAGCAGCCCCGGGCGCGGGACTCTCCCGCCTGGGGCCAACGTCCTGACTTTC
CASSPGRGTLPPGANVLTF
>TRBJ2-1|-|-|TRBV7-2|19
TGTGCCAGCAGCTTAGCTGCGTCAGGCTTTAGTCTACTCTACAATGAGCAGTTCTTC
CASSLAASGFSLLYNEQFF
>TRBJ2-3|TRBD2|few|TRBV28|16
TGTGCCAGCAGTTTCGGGGCTAGCGGGGTCACAGATACGCAGTATTTT
CASSFGASGVTDTQYF
>TRBJ2-7|TRBD1|-|TRBV19|15
TGTGCCAGTAGTAATTCGGGACAGGGGAGCTACGAGCAGTACTTC
CASSNSGQGSYEQYF
>TRBJ1-4|-|-|TRBV7-9|14
TGTGCCAGCAGCTTGGGCATAGGGAATGAAAAACTGTTTTTT
CASSLGIGNEKLFF
>TRBJ1-5|-|-|TRBV6-1|15
TGTGCCAGCAGTGAATCAGCCGGGGGCAATCAGCCCCAGCATTTT
CASSESAGGNQPQHF
>TRBJ2-1|TRBD2|-|TRBV27|14
TGTGCCAGCAGTTTACAAGGGGAGGGCAATGAGCAGTTCTTC
CASSLQGEGNEQFF
>TRBJ2-5|TRBD2|-|TRBV4-2|14
TGTGCCAGCAGCCGGGAGACTAGCGTGGAGACCCAGTACTTC
CASSRETSVETQYF
>TRBJ2-1|-|-|TRBV5-6|12
TGTGCCAGCAGCTTGGTACCCAATGAGCAGTTCTTC
CASSLVPNEQFF
>TRBJ1-1|-|-|TRBV2|13
TGTGCCAGCTCGGAGTGGCTGAACACTGAAGCTTTCTTT
CASSEWLNTEAFF
>TRBJ2-5|-|-|TRBV25-1|11
TGTGCCGAATCTTCCCAAGAGACCCAGTACTTC
CAESSQETQYF
>TRBJ1-1|-|-|TRBV2|13
TGTGCCAGCAGAAGGGGGGAGGGCACTGAAGCTTTCTTT
CASRRGEGTEAFF
>TRBJ2-1|TRBD2|-|TRBV5-5|12
TGTGCCAGCAGCTCCGGACTAGCGGAGCAGTTCTTC
CASSSGLAEQFF
>TRBJ1-1|-|-|TRBV28|12
TGTGCCAGCAGTTTATTCTGGGGAGAAGCTTTCTTT
CASSLFWGEAFF
>TRBJ2-7|-|-|TRBV2|15
TGTGCCAGCAGTTCCCTCGGCGGTAGCTCCTACGAGCAGTACTTC
CASSSLGGSSYEQYF
>TRBJ2-7|-|-|TRBV2|10
TGTGCCAGCAGTGGAGTCGAGCAGTACTTC
CASSGVEQYF
>TRBJ2-2|-|-|TRBV11-3|13
TGTGCCAGCAGCCCGGGGAACACCGGGGAGCTGTTTTTT
CASSPGNTGELFF
>TRBJ2-7|TRBD1|medium-sized|TRBV4-2|16
TGTGCCAGCAGCCAAGATGGGACAGGGGGCTCCTACGAGCAGTACTTC
CASSQDGTGGSYEQYF
>TRBJ2-7|-|few|TRBV7-9|13
TGTGCCAGCAGCCTCAGCGGCGCGCCTGAGCAGTACTTC
CASSLSGAPEQYF
>TRBJ1-1|-|-|TRBV5-6|16
TGTGCCAGCAGCCGAAGGGTCCGGGGGCGGACGGCTGAAGCTTTCTTT
CASSRRVRGRTAEAFF
>TRBJ2-2|-|once|TRBV7-2|15
TGTGCCAGCAGAGTCCGGGCGCGGTACACCGGGGAGCTGTTTTTT
CASRVRARYTGELFF
>TRBJ2-7|-|-|TRBV28|13
TGTGCCAGCAGTTATCAGGACGGGGCCGAGCAGTACTTC
CASSYQDGAEQYF
>TRBJ2-3|-|-|TRBV6-5|14
TGTGCCAGCACTCACGGGGTGGGTGTGGATACGCAGTATTTT
CASTHGVGVDTQYF
>TRBJ2-5|-|-|TRBV2|13
TGTGCCAGCAGTCCCACAGGGATAGAGACCCAGTACTTC
CASSPTGIETQYF
>TRBJ2-6|-|-|TRBV7-9|15
TGTGCCAGCAGCTTTTTCATAACTGGGGCCAACGTCCTGACTTTC
CASSFFITGANVLTF
>TRBJ1-1|TRBD1|-|TRBV7-2|12
TGTGCCAGCAGCTGGACAGGGGGTGAAGCTTTCTTT
CASSWTGGEAFF
>TRBJ2-2|-|few|TRBV27|13
TGTGCCAGCAGTCCCTTAAGGGCCGGGGAGCTGTTTTTT
CASSPLRAGELFF
>TRBJ2-4|TRBD1|-|TRBV6-5|15
TGTGCCAGCAGGGGACAGAACCTAGCCAAAAACATTCAGTACTTC
CASRGQNLAKNIQYF
>TRBJ2-3|-|-|TRBV7-9|16
TGTGCCAGCAGCTTCCCGGACGGAACTAGCACAGATACGCAGTATTTT
CASSFPDGTSTDTQYF
>TRBJ2-7|TRBD1|-|TRBV10-3|22
TGTGCCATCAGTGAGTCCCCGTGGGTTCCGGACAGGGGAGTAGCAAGCTCCTACGAGCAGTACTTC
CAISESPWVPDRGVASSYEQYF
>TRBJ1-1|-|-|TRBV6-6|15
TGTGCCAGCAGTTACTCGAGTCTGAAGAACACTGAAGCTTTCTTT
CASSYSSLKNTEAFF
>TRBJ1-2|-|-|TRBV4-1|17
TGCGCCAGCAGCCAAGAACTTGATGGATTACTTAACTATGGCTACACCTTC
CASSQELDGLLNYGYTF
>TRBJ1-2|-|-|TRBV7-2|17
TGTGCCAGCAGTTTATCCGCATGGGGGGCCTTAAACTATGGCTACACCTTC
CASSLSAWGALNYGYTF
>TRBJ2-3|-|-|TRBV19|13
TGTGCCATAGGGGGAACCCGCACAGATACGCAGTATTTT
CAIGGTRTDTQYF
>TRBJ2-7|-|-|TRBV6-5|13
TGTGCCAGCAGCCCCGGGACACTCCTTGAGCAGTACTTC
CASSPGTLLEQYF
>TRBJ1-1|-|-|TRBV6-1|17
TGTGCCAGCAGTGGCGGTAATCTCGGGTCGTCGAACACTGAAGCTTTCTTT
CASSGGNLGSSNTEAFF
>TRBJ1-5|-|-|TRBV30|15
TGTGCCTGGAGTCGGGGGCTGAATAGCAATCAGCCCCAGCATTTT
CAWSRGLNSNQPQHF
>TRBJ2-4|-|-|TRBV27|17
TGTGCCAGCAGTTTATGGGGGGTTGAGGTGGGCAAAAACATTCAGTACTTC
CASSLWGVEVGKNIQYF
>TRBJ2-7|TRBD2|-|TRBV30|15
TGTGCCTGGACCGTGGGGGGGAGGGCCTCCTACGAGCAGTACTTC
CAWTVGGRASYEQYF
>TRBJ2-7|-|-|TRBV28|12
TGTGCCAGCAGTTTAATCGGGGACGAGCAGTACTTC
CASSLIGDEQYF
>TRBJ1-1|TRBD1|-|TRBV25-1|14
TGTGCCAGCAGTAACTACCAGGGGGGGACTGAAGCTTTCTTT
CASSNYQGGTEAFF
>TRBJ2-1|TRBD2|-|TRBV7-9|18
TGTGCCAGCAGCCCGCCCCTCGGGACTAGCGGGAGGGAGGCTGAGCAGTTCTTC
CASSPPLGTSGREAEQFF
>TRBJ2-7|-|-|TRBV13|13
TGTGCCAGCAGTTTGGGGGGTGACTACGAGCAGTACTTC
CASSLGGDYEQYF
>TRBJ1-5|-|few|TRBV6-5|14
TGTGCCAGCAGTTACTCCTCCGACAGCCAGCCCCAGCATTTT
CASSYSSDSQPQHF
>TRBJ2-1|-|few|TRBV19|15
TGTGCCAGTAGTGGGGAGGGGGGTTCTTGGAATGAGCAGTTCTTC
CASSGEGGSWNEQFF
>TRBJ1-2|TRBD1|-|TRBV11-2|17
TGTGCCAGCAGCTTAGATCCGGGAGACAGGGGAGCTTATGGCTACACCTTC
CASSLDPGDRGAYGYTF
>TRBJ2-7|TRBD2|-|TRBV14|16
TGTGCCAGCAGCCAAGAGTGGCCGCGGGAGAAAACCGAGCAGTACTTC
CASSQEWPREKTEQYF
>TRBJ1-2|TRBD1|-|TRBV11-2|15
TGTGCCAGCAGCTTAGAGCCCGGGACAGCCTATGGCTACACCTTC
CASSLEPGTAYGYTF
>TRBJ2-2|TRBD2|-|TRBV6-5|14
TGTGCCGTGTCGGGAGGGCCGTTATCCGGGGAGCTGTTTTTT
CAVSGGPLSGELFF
>TRBJ2-1|TRBD2|-|TRBV27|13
TGTGGGACCAGGGTCCAACGGGGGGATGAGCAGTTCTTC
CGTRVQRGDEQFF
>TRBJ2-2|-|few|TRBV27|17
TGTGCCAGCAGTTTGGGGGACCTTAGCGGACCCACCGGGGAGCTGTTTTTT
CASSLGDLSGPTGELFF
>TRBJ1-1|-|-|TRBV7-6|12
TGTGCCAGCAGTCCACAGCCCGGACAAGCTTTCTTT
CASSPQPGQAFF
>TRBJ2-4|-|few|TRBV5-4|13
TGTGCCAGCAGCTTACCAGGAGGGAACATTCAGTACTTC
CASSLPGGNIQYF
>TRBJ2-3|TRBD2|once|TRBV5-5|18
TGTGCCAGCAGCCAAGGACTAGCGGGAGGAGGAGAGACAGATACGCAGTATTTT
CASSQGLAGGGETDTQYF